Listed here are 16 T cell receptor beta chains from one sample, sequenced in a study of spatial heterogeneity in lung cancer. Specified time point: sample taken at primary tumor resection. Unsorted whole RNA from tumor, nontumor lung or frozen PBMC underwent sequencing. Via MiXCR, TCRdb re-called the 5' RACE reads, giving one row per CDR3 protein. The sample consists of roughly 25,000 distinct CDR3 sequences, roughly 7% of them appearing once. The sequencing used PBMCs, collected at surgery. These receptors were taken from a male donor with early-stage non-small cell lung cancer.

This clonotype was seen a handful of times. The V call is TRBV5-4, the J call TRBJ2-2; perhaps TRBD1 as D (5 bases). Germline V gene sequence: CDR1 SGHNT, CDR2 YYREEE (reference sequence). V lost 4 bases to trimming and J lost 7 bases, with 8 bases between them. This CDR3 is built from 12 residues. The CDR3: CASSPRVGELFF. CDR3 nucleotides: TGTGCCAGCAGCCCCAGGGTCGGGGAGCTGTTTTTT.

This clonotype appeared a few times. The genes are TRBV30 and TRBJ2-7; 11 bases line up with TRBD2. Germline CDR1 is GTSNPN and CDR2 is SVGIG (reference sequence). This CDR3 comprises 16 residues. After removal of 2 bases from V and 5 bases from J, the junction contained 11 bases not matched to a gene. The CDR3 coding sequence is TGTGCCTGGAGTAAGTTAAAGACTAGCGGGAACCACGAGCAGTACGTC. Amino acid sequence: CAWSKLKTSGNHEQYV.

This clonotype showed up just a few times. The rearrangement uses TRBV27 and TRBJ2-7; 8 bases are a match to TRBD1. Germline-derived CDR1 and CDR2 are MNHEY and SMNVEV (reference sequence). V dropped 5 bases and J dropped 2; count of bases not matched to a gene: 8. The CDR3 has 15 residues. The CDR3 region is CASSREQGGAYEQYF. Here the CDR3 DNA reads TGTGCCAGCAGTCGAGAACAGGGGGGCGCCTACGAGCAGTACTTC.

This clonotype is medium-sized (0.01 to 0.1%). This rearrangement joins TRBV10-2 to TRBJ1-3; D remains ambiguous. Per germline, CDR1 WSHSY and CDR2 SAAADI. V dropped 8 bases and J dropped 0 bases, with 8 bases sitting between them. CDR3 length: 13 residues. CDR3 amino acids: CASGVSSGNTIYF. CDR3 bases: TGCGCCAGCGGGGTCAGCTCTGGAAACACCATATATTTT.

The chain carries TRBV9 and TRBJ2-3; 10 nucleotides match TRBD2. V lost 0 bases and J lost 5; bases outside the gene matches: 3. This CDR3 comprises 15 residues. Germline V CDR1 and CDR2: SGDLS, YYNGEE. CDR3 nucleotide sequence: TGTGCCAGCAGCGTAGGAGCTAGCGGGGGAGATACGCAGTATTTT. As protein: CASSVGASGGDTQYF.

This clonotype was recorded many times. The CDR3 region is CASNRQGGQPQHF. The CDR3 DNA reads as TGTGCCAGCAATAGGCAGGGCGGACAGCCCCAGCATTTT. The chain carries TRBV2 and TRBJ1-5; D possibly corresponds to TRBD1 (5 bases). This CDR3 region has 13 residues. CDR1 SNHLY and CDR2 FYNNEI come from the germline V gene. With 7 bases removed from V and 7 bases from J, the gap between germline ends came to 14 bases.

This clonotype was seen ten or more times. This rearrangement joins TRBV12-3 or TRBV12-4 to TRBJ2-5, with D unresolved. The CDR3 spans 15 residues. Trimming removed 5 bases from V and 3 bases from J, with 16 bases in between. The CDR3 sequence: CASSPSGRMEETQYF. The DNA for the CDR3 is TGTGCCAGCAGTCCCTCGGGCCGGATGGAAGAGACCCAGTACTTC.

This chain links TRBV5-5 with TRBJ1-1; TRBD1 aligns across 7 bases. The V segment lost 1 base and the J segment 4 bases; nucleotides outside the gene matches: 7. CDR1 is SGHKS and CDR2 is YYEKEE in the germline V gene (reference sequence). The CDR3 extends over 15 amino acids. CDR3 bases: TGTGCCAGCAGCTTGTGGGTGGACAGGAGCACTGAAGCTTTCTTT. Translated: CASSLWVDRSTEAFF.

This clonotype was observed a handful of times. The chain recombines TRBV10-3 with TRBJ1-3, with 7 bases aligning to TRBD1. This CDR3 is built from 14 residues. Trimming cost V 6 bases and J 0 bases; bases outside gene matches: 2. CDR1 is ENHRY and CDR2 is SYGVKD in the germline V gene. Here the CDR3 reads CAIRGDSSGNTIYF. CDR3 sequence (DNA): TGTGCCATCAGGGGGGACAGCTCTGGAAACACCATATATTTT.

V gene TRBV28 combines with J gene TRBJ1-5, with D possibly matching TRBD1 (6 bases). Between the trimmed V and J ends, which lost 4 bases and 2 bases, there was a span of 15 bases. Germline V lookup: CDR1 MDHEN, CDR2 SYDVKM. CDR3 length: 16 amino acids. CDR3 in amino acids: CASSSRGLNGNQPQHF. DNA of the CDR3: TGTGCCAGCAGTTCTAGGGGGTTAAATGGCAATCAGCCCCAGCATTTT.

Judged by abundance, this clonotype is medium-sized. The chain links TRBV3-1 to TRBJ2-3, with 8 positions matching TRBD2. The germline V gene encodes CDR1 LGHDT and CDR2 YNNKEL (reference sequence). The length of the CDR3 is 16 residues. Trimming cost V 0 bases and J 1 base; bases outside gene matches: 3. CDR3 residues: CASSQDLSGGTDTQYF. The CDR3 coding sequence is TGTGCCAGCAGCCAAGATCTTAGCGGGGGCACAGATACGCAGTATTTT.

This clonotype occurred once. The CDR3 DNA is TGTGCCAGCAGCTTAGGTCTAGGGGCTAGCACAGATACGCAGTATTTT. This encodes CASSLGLGASTDTQYF. The rearrangement joins TRBV7-9 to TRBJ2-3, with D possibly matching TRBD1 (5 bases). Germline V gives CDR1 SEHNR, CDR2 FQNEAQ (reference sequence). The CDR3 extends over 16 amino acids. V was pared by 1 base and J by 0 bases, with 11 bases between.

The chain combines TRBV2 with TRBJ2-2, with 8 bases identical to TRBD2. Germline CDR1 reads SNHLY; CDR2 reads FYNNEI. After removal of 7 bases from V and 4 bases from J, the junction contained 11 bases not matched to a gene. The CDR3 is 16 residues long. CDR3 sequence (DNA): TGTGCCAGCACCCCCCCTGGACGGGAGGGCACCGGGGAGCTGTTTTTT. Protein: CASTPPGREGTGELFF.

This clonotype was recorded a few times. The V and J genes are TRBV7-8 and TRBJ2-5; D gene uncertain. V dropped 5 bases and J dropped 9 bases, with 10 bases sitting between them. CDR1 and CDR2 from the germline V gene are SGHVS and FQNEAQ. CDR3 size: 11 residues. Written as DNA, the CDR3 is TGTGCCAGCAGCCATAGGGCCTCCCAGTACTTC. Amino acid sequence: CASSHRASQYF.

V and J are TRBV3-1 and TRBJ2-1; 9 bases agree with TRBD2. The germline V gene encodes CDR1 LGHDT and CDR2 YNNKEL (reference sequence). After removal of 2 bases from V and 1 base from J, the junction contained 0 bases not matched to a gene. The CDR3 consists of 15 residues. The CDR3 bases are TGTGCCAGCAGCCAAAGCGGGAGGTCCTACAATGAGCAGTTCTTC. Its translation: CASSQSGRSYNEQFF.

There are a few counts of this clonotype. The chain employs TRBV27 and TRBJ2-6; 7 bases align to TRBD2. The V gene's germline CDR1 is MNHEY and CDR2 SMNVEV (reference sequence). This CDR3 is built from 15 residues. Trimming took 8 bases from V and 2 from J; bases not matched to a gene: 6. In DNA, the CDR3 is TGTGCCAGCCGGCACACTAGCGCTGGGGCCAACGTCCTGACTTTC. Translation: CASRHTSAGANVLTF.